The T cell receptor (beta chain) under discussion was sequenced for a study of cytomegalovirus exposure and HLA in healthy donors. Study in general: The 90 to 150 validation repertoires used a platform that matched the one used for the approximately 690 first-cohort repertoires, as a later analysis reported.

Study-level points and caveats: Both high specificity and high sensitivity reportedly marked the classifier's diagnosis of cytomegalovirus status. The study found most TCR sequences rare, yet found some public TCRs in many donors. Subsequent analysis showed first-cohort TCR clusters tending to co-occur in some 120 validation repertoires.

With respect to this clone: As yet, its antigen is unknown.

Clones were sequenced by immunoSEQ multiplex PCR, and TCRdb holds only the in-frame ones, with some missing. The repertoire holds 250,000 to 400,000 clones, with around 90% as singletons. The CDR3 contains 11 residues. Germline CDR1 SGHAT, CDR2 FQNNGV. V lost 5 bases to trimming and J lost 2 bases, with 4 bases between them. This TCR came from a man aged 25 to 45 in good health and CMV-seronegative. Sequenced material: PBMCs. This chain connects TRBV11-2 to TRBJ2-7; D gene uncertain. Here the CDR3 DNA reads TGTGCCAGCAGCCTTACCTACGAGCAGTACTTC. Its translation: CASSLTYEQYF.